The 18 T cell receptor beta chains below come from one sample, sequenced in a study of blood T cell repertoires in COVID-19. Measured with immunoSEQ multiplex PCR; TCRdb has only the in-frame clones, and not every one. The sample comprises about 300,000 clones, around 89% of which are singletons, and 1.5% to 2% rests with the top ten. Sequences were obtained from peripheral blood. These TCRs come from a woman aged 30 to 39 with COVID-19, enrolled during active disease.

The chain joins TRBV3-1 (or the pseudogene TRBV3-2) to TRBJ1-5, with D uncertain. V was clipped by 1 base and J by 6 bases, with 4 bases between them. Per germline, CDR1 LGHDT and CDR2 YNNKEL (reference sequence). The length of the CDR3 is 12 residues. The CDR3 sequence is CASSQGAQPQHF. Written as DNA, the CDR3 is TGTGCCAGCAGCCAAGGGGCTCAGCCCCAGCATTTT.

This sequence joins TRBV9 and TRBJ2-1, with 10 bases lining up with TRBD2. Germline V gives CDR1 SGDLS, CDR2 YYNGEE. V was pared by 3 bases and J by 9 bases, with 12 bases of the junction left unmatched. The CDR3 contains 16 residues. The CDR3 loop reads CASSGKTSGAPGEQFF. As DNA, the CDR3 is TGTGCCAGCAGCGGTAAAACTAGCGGGGCTCCTGGTGAGCAGTTCTTC.

This rearrangement joins TRBV13 to TRBJ2-1; the match to TRBD2 covers 8 bases. V was clipped by 2 bases and J by 7 bases; unmatched bases: 7. The length of the CDR3 is 15 residues. Germline values: CDR1 PRHDT, CDR2 FYEKMQ (reference sequence). The CDR3 nucleotides are TGTGCCAGCAGCTTACCGGCCGGGGGGGCAAATGAGCAGTTCTTC. It specifies CASSLPAGGANEQFF.

The genes are TRBV6-5 and TRBJ1-2, with D perhaps TRBD1 (5 bases). This CDR3 comprises 15 residues. Trimming removed 6 bases from V and 2 bases from J, with 16 bases in between. Germline CDR1 and CDR2: MNHEY and SVGAGI. CDR3 bases: TGTGCCAGCAGGCCATACCGACAGCAGAACTATGGCTACACCTTC. This gives the protein CASRPYRQQNYGYTF.

The V call is TRBV9, the J call TRBJ1-2; TRBD1 matches 7 bases. V lost 3 bases and J lost 5; bases outside the gene matches: 10. CDR1 is SGDLS, CDR2 YYNGEE, per germline. The length of the CDR3 is 15 residues. The CDR3 nucleotides are TGTGCCAGCAGCGGCAACCAGGGGGTTGGTTATGGCTACACCTTC. This sequence encodes CASSGNQGVGYGYTF.

The chain employs TRBV18 and TRBJ2-3; TRBD2 matches 11 bases. V lost 3 bases, J lost 2 bases, and 4 bases stayed unmatched. CDR3 length equals 16 residues. Germline V lookup: CDR1 KGHSH, CDR2 LQKENI. The CDR3 protein is CASSPTSGGNTDTQYF. The CDR3 DNA reads TGTGCCAGCTCACCCACTAGCGGGGGAAACACAGATACGCAGTATTTT.

Only a few counts were recorded for this clone. The V call is TRBV6-5, the J call TRBJ2-7, with TRBD1 as a possible D gene (6 bases). The CDR3 contains 14 residues. Germline lookup yields CDR1 MNHEY and CDR2 SVGAGI. With 7 bases removed from V and 0 bases from J, the gap between germline ends came to 13 bases. The CDR3 here is CASTTGTYSYEQYF. The CDR3 nucleotides read TGTGCCAGCACAACCGGGACATACTCCTACGAGCAGTACTTC.

DNA of the CDR3: TGTGCCAGCAGCTTGGGACAGTTTGGTTCGGAAAAACTGTTTTTT. Its protein product is CASSLGQFGSEKLFF. The chain joins TRBV5-4 to TRBJ1-4; D may be TRBD1 (5 bases). V dropped 0 bases and J dropped 8 bases, with 14 bases sitting between them. The CDR3 extends over 15 amino acids. Per the germline V gene, CDR1 is SGHNT and CDR2 is YYREEE (reference sequence). Together with reference TRBV5-4 and TRBJ1-4, the CDR3 gives the full variable domain: ETGVTQSPTHLIKTRGQQVTLRCSSQSGHNTVSWYQQALGQGPQFIFQYYREEENGRGNFPPRFSGLQFPNYSSELNVNALELDDSALYLCASSLGQFGSEKLFFGSGTQLSVL.

This clone occurred a few times. The V gene is TRBV13, the J gene TRBJ1-5; D is ambiguous. The germline V gene has CDR1 PRHDT and CDR2 FYEKMQ (reference sequence). The CDR3 consists of 12 residues. Deletions cut 3 bases from V and 3 bases from J, with 3 bases between. Here the CDR3 DNA reads TGTGCCAGCAGCTTCTACAATCAGCCCCAGCATTTT. The encoded protein is CASSFYNQPQHF.

This chain joins TRBV3-1 (or the pseudogene TRBV3-2) and TRBJ2-1; D might be TRBD2 (7 bases). The ends were cut back, 2 bases at V and 8 bases at J, with 16 bases in the middle. This CDR3 is built from 15 residues. Germline V gene sequence: CDR1 LGHDT, CDR2 YNNKEL (reference sequence). The DNA for the CDR3 is TGTGCCAGCAGCCAAAAGGGGGGGGCGAATGATGAGCAGTTCTTC. Translation gives CASSQKGGANDEQFF.

The chain couples TRBV5-8 to TRBJ2-3, with 8 bases that match TRBD2. CDR1 and CDR2 (germline): SGHTS, YDEGEE. The CDR3 runs 17 residues. Unmatched junction bases numbered 8, after V lost 0 bases and J lost 2 bases. CDR3 sequence: CASSLGNRLATTDTQYF. The CDR3, as DNA: TGTGCCAGCAGCTTGGGCAATCGACTAGCGACCACAGATACGCAGTATTTT.

In its sample, this clone was seen once. The chain carries TRBV5-1 and TRBJ2-3; D is unclear. V lost 3 bases to trimming and J lost 1 base, with 12 bases between them. This CDR3 spans 15 amino acids. Germline CDR1 reads SGHRS; CDR2 reads YFSETQ. CDR3 region: CASSSRIFGTDTQYF. The CDR3 DNA follows: TGCGCCAGCAGCTCCCGTATTTTTGGCACAGATACGCAGTATTTT. Filled out from reference TRBV5-1 and TRBJ2-3, the complete variable domain reads KAGVTQTPRYLIKTRGQQVTLSCSPISGHRSVSWYQQTPGQGLQFLFEYFSETQRNKGNFPGRFSGRQFSNSRSEMNVSTLELGDSALYLCASSSRIFGTDTQYFGPGTRLTVL.

The rearrangement links TRBV19 to TRBJ2-1; 10 bases line up with TRBD2. CDR1 and CDR2 from the germline V gene are LNHDA and SQIVND (reference sequence). The CDR3 is made up of 14 amino acids. J gave up 0 bases and V 10 bases, and 3 bases lay outside the gene matches. The CDR3 DNA follows: TGTGCCACCTCTAGCGGGGGCTCCTACAATGAGCAGTTCTTC. Its translation is CATSSGGSYNEQFF. The full variable domain, with the rest looked up from reference TRBV19 and TRBJ2-1, is DGGITQSPKYLFRKEGQNVTLSCEQNLNHDAMYWYRQDPGQGLRLIYYSQIVNDFQKGDIAEGYSVSREKKESFPLTVTSAQKNPTAFYLCATSSGGSYNEQFFGPGTRLTVL.

The chain recombines TRBV6-5 with TRBJ2-7, with D unclear. This CDR3 spans 14 amino acids. V was trimmed by 2 bases and J by 2 bases, leaving 10 bases between them. Germline assignment: CDR1 MNHEY and CDR2 SVGAGI. The CDR3 is CASSYPGIPYEQYF. The CDR3, as DNA: TGTGCCAGCAGTTACCCGGGTATCCCCTACGAGCAGTACTTC.

This chain uses TRBV10-1 with TRBJ2-7; TRBD1 might be the D (6 bases). This CDR3 is 16 amino acids long. Germline CDR1 is WNHNN and CDR2 is SYGVQD (reference sequence). This CDR3 reads CAARKSSKGDSYEQYF. The CDR3, as DNA: TGCGCAGCCCGCAAGAGTAGTAAGGGGGACTCCTACGAGCAGTACTTC.

The chain uses TRBV19 and TRBJ2-1; TRBD2 matches at 13 bases. This CDR3 region has 16 residues. Trimming took 1 base from V and 12 from J; bases not matched to a gene: 9. Germline V gene lookup returns CDR1 LNHDA and CDR2 SQIVND (reference sequence). The CDR3 region has the DNA TGTGCCAGTAGTATAGGAGTGGGAACTAGCGGGGGGGCGCAGTTCTTC. Encoded protein: CASSIGVGTSGGAQFF.

This clone occurred once. The chain is built from TRBV5-1 and TRBJ2-7, with 7 bases lining up with TRBD1. This CDR3 is built from 16 residues. V lost 4 bases to trimming and J lost 0 bases; unmatched junction nucleotides: 10. CDR1 and CDR2 (germline): SGHRS, YFSETQ. CDR3 nucleotides: TGCGCCAGCAGCGCCTCGACAGGGTCTCCCTCCTACGAGCAGTACTTC. It specifies CASSASTGSPSYEQYF.

The chain's CDR3 is CASRGQPYEQYV. The CDR3 DNA reads TGTGCCAGCAGAGGACAGCCCTACGAGCAGTACGTC. This chain links TRBV6-5 with TRBJ2-7; maybe TRBD1 (6 bases). V lost 6 bases to trimming and J lost 2 bases, with 8 bases between them. The V gene's germline CDR1 is MNHEY and CDR2 SVGAGI. This CDR3 has 12 amino acids.